This T cell receptor (beta chain) is from a study of T cells after yellow fever vaccination. Overall study results and limits: Clonotypes found in both CD4 and CD8 compartments made up a small share. Subsequent to the booster, the majority of primary-vaccination clones reappeared (less than 97% CD4, 70% to 90% CD8). The study noted that FACS-sorted repertoires could contain abundant clonotypes contaminating from the bulk population.

A universal primer site and UMIs were added as TCR cDNA was made by 5'RACE template switching. A single record per CDR3 protein comes from TCRdb applying MiXCR to the 5' RACE reads. The sample has 500,000 to 550,000 distinct CDR3 sequences, 20% to 25% seen once. Comment on this clonotype: Its matching antigen is unknown.

CDR1 is SGHDT and CDR2 is YYEEEE in the germline V gene. The CDR3 loop spans 15 amino acids. After removal of 3 bases from V and 4 bases from J, the junction contained 4 bases not matched to a gene. Here the sequenced sample was PBMCs, taken more than 20 days after the first yellow fever vaccination. The chain links TRBV5-6 to TRBJ2-1, with TRBD2 matching over 10 bases. The TCR sequence derives from a man between 18 and 35 years old who received the YFV17D yellow fever vaccine. In DNA, the CDR3 is TGTGCCAGCAGCTCCCTAGCGGGGGAATACAATGAGCAGTTCTTC. It specifies CASSSLAGEYNEQFF.